The sequence of this T cell receptor beta chain was determined in a study of T cells in Graves' hyperthyroidism and ophthalmopathy (dated by TCRdb to the late 2010s). Notes on the research overall: TCR V-J signatures able to tell the groups apart were searched for in a discovery cohort of 95 to 100 patients, of whom fewer than 45 had Graves' ophthalmopathy and about 60 had stable Graves' hyperthyroidism. The paper reports TCR Vbeta CDR3 sequencing of about 140 peripheral blood samples: 43 ophthalmopathy, over 70 hyperthyroidism and 17 progressor patients. After blood sampling, hyperthyroidism patients were treated with methimazole at a starting dose of 30 mg daily, and ophthalmopathy patients were treated with high-dose intravenous methylprednisolone. For training and testing, the 80 to 100 patients in the discovery cohort were randomly divided in a 7:3 ratio. Prospective prediction of ophthalmopathy was tested in an independent validation cohort consisting of 18 hyperthyroidism patients and around 16 patients who later progressed to ophthalmopathy. Thyroid tissue and blood T-cell repertoires from six Graves' hyperthyroidism patients were also compared in the study.

With regard to this clonotype: The target of this receptor is not known. No base quality information exists; no much larger clone differs at one position.

The TCR beta CDR3 regions were amplified from the RNA transcripts. The TCR CDR3 was subjected to a first round of RT-PCR using the HTBI primer set and the Qiagen OneStep RT-PCR kit. Libraries were constructed in a second round of multiplex PCR, after which size selection and purification were carried out. Sequencing of the libraries was done on an Illumina HiSeq2000 using paired-end 100 bp reads. The original methods were these. Raw data were processed with SOAPnuke, discarding reads with adapters, uncalled bases, mean Phred below 15, or no exact constant-primer or identifier match. High-quality paired reads were merged with COPE v1.2.5, and unique nucleotide sequences were defined as clonotypes. MiTCR v1.1 was used to align the clonotypes against IMGT TRBV, TRBD and TRBJ reference segments. Only V-J combinations with frequency above 0.0001, covering 98% to 99.2% of repertoires, were analysed. The TCS score was defined as the ratio of F50 (clonal expansion) to E x V (chaos), calculated using BLOSUM62-based TCRdist between CDR3 peptides within each V-J. Welch's t-statistics and random forest reduced 514 V-J features to roughly 13, which were used in a naive Bayes classifier (R e1071). The Morisita-Horn index was used to measure how similar the thyroid and blood repertoires were. The public reads were run again by TCRdb, first through fastp at Q25 and then through MiXCR, and only productive beta chains were kept. Records with the same CDR3 protein are collapsed into one entry carrying the most frequent genes and DNA. TCRdb's processing, not the authors' own work, is the source of the V and J calls. The sample table shows roughly 98,000 distinct CDR3 sequences, and around 40% are seen once. The ten largest clonotypes hold roughly 10% of the sample.

Stable Graves' hyperthyroidism was defined as no progression to ophthalmopathy during 18 months of follow-up. Hyperthyroidism patients were aged 18 to 65 years and newly diagnosed, with disease duration of less than 2 months. Exclusion was applied to patients with uncontrolled infections, other autoimmune diseases, pregnancy or lactation. Diagnoses were established on the basis of clinical symptoms, serum thyroxine and TRAb, thyroid ultrasound, and orbital computed tomography. Total RNA was extracted with Trizol reagent, and quality was checked on an Agilent 2100 Bioanalyzer. Overall study outcomes, separate from this receptor: Blood samples also contained most of the expanded thyroid clonotypes (frequency above 0.001), which suggests that blood repertoires may reflect thyroid immune responses. In validation, the model predicted progression to ophthalmopathy a median of 6.5 months before onset, with around 70% sensitivity and almost 75% specificity. Sample size was not statistically predetermined, and investigators were not blinded to group allocation. A model built on a 13 V-J signature distinguished ophthalmopathy from stable hyperthyroidism, reaching approximately 89% sensitivity and 81% to 83% specificity in cross-validation and 80%/75% in testing.

Inclusive of the bounding cysteine and phenylalanine, the CDR3 is 16 residues long. Left in the record is the CDR3 DNA by itself, 48 bases read in frame from the first base. Based on the germline V gene, the CDR1 and CDR2 sequences are SGHTA and FQGNSA. At the junction V is shortened by 3 bases and J by 5 bases; bases outside the gene matches: 12. The TCR originated in a woman aged 25-40 years with Graves' hyperthyroidism. The rearranged segments are TRBV7-2 and TRBJ2-5, and TRBD1 matches 7 of the central bases. The sequencing sample was made of peripheral blood or thyroid tissue (not recorded which). The DNA sequence follows: TGTGCCAGCAGCTTGGAGACAGGGTTCACCGGGGAGACCCAGTACTTC. Translated, it gives CASSLETGFTGETQYF.